A selection of T cell receptor beta chains follows, all from one sample in a study of T cell responses to AZD1222 COVID-19 vaccine. Clones were sequenced by immunoSEQ multiplex PCR, and TCRdb holds only the in-frame ones, with some missing. The sample lists 70,000 to 95,000 clones, around nine tenths occurring once. This specimen was peripheral blood, taken on day 0 of MenACWY control vaccination. All receptors derive from an adult in good health. CDR3s include the opening cysteine and the closing phenylalanine or tryptophan. The D gene is left open where the match is weak. Size tells how often a clone was seen (once, few, many) or the class of an expanded clone, and some rows leave it out.

length	D	V	size	J	CDR3	DNA
13	NA	TRBV18	NA	TRBJ1-5	CASSPGRDQPQHF	TGTGCCAGCTCACCCGGACGAGATCAGCCCCAGCATTTT
12	NA	TRBV7-2	NA	TRBJ1-2	CASSLDNYGYTF	TGTGCCAGCAGCTTGGACAACTATGGCTACACCTTC
13	TRBD1	TRBV7-8	once	TRBJ1-1	CASSFGQGTEAFF	TGTGCCAGCAGTTTTGGACAGGGCACTGAAGCTTTCTTT
15	TRBD2	TRBV27	NA	TRBJ2-7	CASSGPGTSAGEQYF	TGTGCCAGCAGCGGGCCTGGGACTAGCGCGGGCGAGCAGTACTTC
14	NA	TRBV7-2	NA	TRBJ1-1	CASSLLRPYTEAFF	TGTGCCAGCAGCTTGCTACGCCCGTACACTGAAGCTTTCTTT
15	TRBD1	TRBV7-8	NA	TRBJ2-7	CASSLVGGDSYEQYF	TGTGCCAGCAGCTTAGTAGGTGGGGACAGCTACGAGCAGTACTTC
16	TRBD2	TRBV4-2	medium-sized	TRBJ2-3	CASSQDLAGGTDTQYF	TGTGCCAGCAGCCAAGATCTAGCGGGGGGCACAGATACGCAGTATTTT
14	NA	TRBV7-3	NA	TRBJ1-6	CASSLNSANSPLHF	TGTGCCAGCAGCTTAAACAGTGCTAATTCACCCCTCCACTTT
15	TRBD2	TRBV19	NA	TRBJ2-1	CASSIIAGGTNEQFF	TGTGCCAGTAGTATTATAGCGGGGGGGACCAATGAGCAGTTCTTC
14	NA	TRBV30	NA	TRBJ1-4	CAWRWSGSNEKLFF	TGTGCCTGGAGATGGTCAGGGAGTAATGAAAAACTGTTTTTT
15	NA	TRBV6-2/TRBV6-3	NA	TRBJ1-5	CASSYYMVGDQPQHF	TGTGCCAGCAGTTACTACATGGTCGGGGATCAGCCCCAGCATTTT
16	TRBD1	TRBV27	NA	TRBJ1-2	CASSSYLGQGGYGYTF	TGTGCCAGCAGTTCGTACCTTGGACAGGGCGGCTATGGCTACACCTTC
14	NA	TRBV7-7	NA	TRBJ2-2	CASSLADNTGELFF	TGTGCCAGCAGCTTAGCGGATAACACCGGGGAGCTGTTTTTT
17	TRBD1	TRBV4-1	NA	TRBJ2-1	CASSQYPGTGGSNEQFF	TGCGCCAGCAGCCAGTACCCCGGGACAGGGGGCTCCAATGAGCAGTTCTTC
17	NA	TRBV19	NA	TRBJ2-2	CASSIEGWVGRTGELFF	TGTGCCAGTAGTATCGAGGGCTGGGTAGGGAGGACCGGGGAGCTGTTTTTT
14	NA	TRBV29-1	NA	TRBJ1-2	CSVGSSGMKDGYTF	TGCAGCGTTGGGAGCTCGGGTATGAAGGATGGCTACACCTTC
15	TRBD1	TRBV7-2	once	TRBJ1-2	CASSYTGTGNYGYTF	TGTGCCAGCAGCTACACCGGGACAGGGAACTATGGCTACACCTTC
16	NA	TRBV21-1	NA	TRBJ2-7	CASSSRQGPLSYEQYF	TGTGCCAGCAGCAGCAGACAGGGTCCCCTCTCCTACGAGCAGTACTTC
14	NA	TRBV28	NA	TRBJ2-7	CASSLSRVGHEQYF	TGTGCCAGCAGTTTATCGAGGGTTGGCCACGAGCAGTACTTC
13	NA	TRBV7-8	once	TRBJ2-2	CASSLGITGELFF	TGTGCCAGCAGCTTAGGTATCACCGGGGAGCTGTTTTTT
13	NA	TRBV3-1/TRBV3-2	NA	TRBJ1-6	CASSPLDLAPLHF	TGTGCCAGCAGCCCCCTCGATTTGGCGCCCCTCCACTTT
14	NA	TRBV6-5	NA	TRBJ1-5	CASSSSPSNQPQHF	TGTGCCAGCAGTTCTTCTCCTTCCAATCAGCCCCAGCATTTT
15	NA	TRBV14	NA	TRBJ1-2	CASSQVLRGTNGYTF	TGTGCCAGCAGCCAAGTTCTGAGGGGAACGAATGGCTACACCTTC